This T cell receptor (beta chain) appears in the sequencing data of a study of blood T cell repertoires in COVID-19. Study-level background: Spain, Italy and the United States supplied samples that represented acute and convalescent COVID-19.

The age range of participants was about 18 to 89 years, with residence in about two dozen US areas. Self-reported history from a screening survey and questionnaire set each donor's cohort. Two negative PCRs, clearance, or symptom resolution were required of recovered Cohort 3 donors. Only in-frame clones appear in the TCRdb table, and some are missing; sequencing was by immunoSEQ multiplex PCR. The table records about 180,000 clones, approximately 85% of them present only once. Sequenced sample: PBMCs or T cells enriched from blood (not recorded which). The sequence derives from a woman aged 18-30 years who had recovered from COVID-19.

CDR3 in amino acids: CASSTWTLNEQYF. Here the CDR3 DNA reads TGTGCCAGCAGTACCTGGACTCTCAACGAGCAGTACTTC. The V gene is TRBV27, the J gene TRBJ2-7; weak D call: TRBD2 (5 bases). The CDR3 loop spans 13 amino acids. The V end lost 5 bases, the J end lost 5 bases, and 13 bases lay between the germline ends. Germline V gene sequence: CDR1 MNHEY, CDR2 SMNVEV (reference sequence).